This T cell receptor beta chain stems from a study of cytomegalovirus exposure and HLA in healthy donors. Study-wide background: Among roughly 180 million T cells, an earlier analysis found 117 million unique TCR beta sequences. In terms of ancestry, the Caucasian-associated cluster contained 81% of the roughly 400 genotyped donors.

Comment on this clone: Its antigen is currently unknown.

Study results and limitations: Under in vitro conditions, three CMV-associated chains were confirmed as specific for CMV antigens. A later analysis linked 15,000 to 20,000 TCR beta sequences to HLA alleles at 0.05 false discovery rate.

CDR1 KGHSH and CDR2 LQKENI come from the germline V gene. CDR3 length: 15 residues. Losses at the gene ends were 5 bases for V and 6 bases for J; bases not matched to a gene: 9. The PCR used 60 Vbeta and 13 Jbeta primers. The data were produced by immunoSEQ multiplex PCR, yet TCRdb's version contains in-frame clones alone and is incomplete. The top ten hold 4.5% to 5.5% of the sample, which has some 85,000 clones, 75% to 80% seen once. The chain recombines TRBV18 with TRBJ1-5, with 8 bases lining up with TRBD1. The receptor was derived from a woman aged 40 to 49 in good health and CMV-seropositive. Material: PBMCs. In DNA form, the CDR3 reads TGTGCCAGCTCATTTCAGGGGGCCGGTGGTCAGCCCCAGCATTTT. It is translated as CASSFQGAGGQPQHF.